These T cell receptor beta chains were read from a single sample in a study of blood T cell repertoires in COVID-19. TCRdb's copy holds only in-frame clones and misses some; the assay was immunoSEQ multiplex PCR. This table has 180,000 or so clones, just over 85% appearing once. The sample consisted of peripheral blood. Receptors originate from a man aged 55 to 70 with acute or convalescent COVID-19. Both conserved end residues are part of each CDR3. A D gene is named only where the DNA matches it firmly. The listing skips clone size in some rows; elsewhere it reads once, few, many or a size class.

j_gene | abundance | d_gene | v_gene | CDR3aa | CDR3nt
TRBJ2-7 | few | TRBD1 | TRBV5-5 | CASSQQGSSYEQYF | TGTGCCAGCAGCCAACAGGGGTCCTCCTACGAGCAGTACTTC
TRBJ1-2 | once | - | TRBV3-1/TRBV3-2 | CASSQDVGGRGYTF | TGTGCCAGCAGCCAAGATGTGGGGGGGCGAGGCTACACCTTC
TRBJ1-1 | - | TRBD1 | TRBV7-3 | CASSSTGGNQAFF | TGTGCCAGCAGCTCGACAGGGGGAAACCAAGCTTTCTTT
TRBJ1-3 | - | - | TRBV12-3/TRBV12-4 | CASTNSGNTIYF | TGTGCCAGCACCAACTCTGGAAACACCATATATTTT
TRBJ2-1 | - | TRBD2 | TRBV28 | CASSGPGLAGERNNEQFF | TGTGCCAGCAGTGGGCCGGGACTAGCGGGAGAGAGAAACAATGAGCAGTTCTTC
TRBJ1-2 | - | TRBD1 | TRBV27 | CASSPTGNYGYTF | TGTGCCAGCAGTCCGACAGGGAACTATGGCTACACCTTC
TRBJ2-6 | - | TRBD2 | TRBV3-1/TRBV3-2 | CASMGGRAYGANVLTF | TGTGCCAGTATGGGGGGGAGAGCGTATGGGGCCAACGTCCTGACTTTC
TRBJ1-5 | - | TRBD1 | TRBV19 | CASSPGTGNQPQHF | TGTGCCAGTAGTCCCGGGACAGGCAATCAGCCCCAGCATTTT
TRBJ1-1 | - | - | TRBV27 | CASSLSDSNTEAFF | TGTGCCAGCAGTTTATCGGACTCGAACACTGAAGCTTTCTTT
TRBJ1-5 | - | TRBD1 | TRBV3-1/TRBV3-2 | CASSLGTGNQPQHF | TGTGCCAGCAGCCTTGGGACAGGCAATCAGCCCCAGCATTTT
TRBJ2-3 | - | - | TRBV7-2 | CASSYEPSTDTQYF | TGTGCCAGCAGCTACGAGCCTAGCACAGATACGCAGTATTTT
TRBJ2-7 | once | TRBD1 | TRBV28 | CASSFSDRGTYEQYF | TGTGCCAGCAGTTTTTCGGACAGGGGGACCTACGAGCAGTACTTC
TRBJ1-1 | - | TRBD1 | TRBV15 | CATSPRQGANTEAFF | TGTGCCACCAGCCCACGACAGGGGGCGAACACTGAAGCTTTCTTT
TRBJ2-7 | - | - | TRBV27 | CASSFRPRSSYEQYF | TGTGCCAGCAGTTTTCGACCGCGGTCCTCCTACGAGCAGTACTTC
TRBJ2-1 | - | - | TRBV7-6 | CASSLSFQRLNNEQFF | TGTGCCAGCAGCTTAAGTTTCCAGAGACTAAACAATGAGCAGTTCTTC
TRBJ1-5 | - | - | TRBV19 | CASTTLRNQPQHF | TGTGCCAGTACCACCCTACGGAATCAGCCCCAGCATTTT
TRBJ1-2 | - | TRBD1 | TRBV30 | CACWTGGVNGYTF | TGTGCCTGTTGGACAGGGGGCGTAAATGGCTACACCTTC
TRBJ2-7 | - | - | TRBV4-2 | CASSQEEGSAHYEQYF | TGTGCCAGCAGCCAAGAAGAAGGTAGCGCGCACTACGAGCAGTACTTC
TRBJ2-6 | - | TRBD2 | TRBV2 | CASSQTSPTHSGANVLTF | TGTGCCAGCAGCCAGACTAGCCCTACCCACTCTGGGGCCAACGTCCTGACTTTC
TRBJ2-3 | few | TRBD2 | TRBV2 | CASSVSRELNTQYF | TGTGCCAGCAGTGTCTCGCGGGAGTTAAATACGCAGTATTTT
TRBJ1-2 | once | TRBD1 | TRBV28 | CASSLLGTGGPGYTF | TGTGCCAGCAGTTTGCTAGGGACAGGAGGTCCTGGCTACACCTTC
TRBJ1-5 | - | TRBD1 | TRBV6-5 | CASNDRGFHQPQHF | TGTGCCAGCAACGACAGGGGGTTCCATCAGCCCCAGCATTTT
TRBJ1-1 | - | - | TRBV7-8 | CASSSRAADTEAFF | TGTGCCAGCAGCTCCAGGGCTGCGGACACTGAAGCTTTCTTT
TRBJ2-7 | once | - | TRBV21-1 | CASSPERSYEQYF | TGTGCCAGCAGTCCCGAGCGGTCCTACGAGCAGTACTTC
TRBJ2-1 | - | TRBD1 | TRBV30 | CAWSRGRYEQFF | TGTGCCTGGAGCAGGGGGCGGTATGAGCAGTTCTTC
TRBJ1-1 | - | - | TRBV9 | CASSVEVGGLEAFF | TGTGCCAGCAGCGTAGAGGTCGGAGGTCTTGAAGCTTTCTTT
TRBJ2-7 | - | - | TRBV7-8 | CASSLGRVTYEQYF | TGTGCCAGCAGCTTAGGGAGGGTGACCTACGAGCAGTACTTC
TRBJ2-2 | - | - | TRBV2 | CASSRLMNTGELFF | TGTGCCAGCAGTAGACTGATGAACACCGGGGAGCTGTTTTTT
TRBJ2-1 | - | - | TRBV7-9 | CASSLKLQTYNEQFF | TGTGCCAGCAGCCTGAAACTACAAACCTACAATGAGCAGTTCTTC
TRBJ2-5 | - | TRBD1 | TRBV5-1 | CASSIQGADETQYF | TGCGCCAGCAGCATACAGGGGGCTGATGAGACCCAGTACTTC
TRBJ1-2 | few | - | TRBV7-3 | CASSLSGGYGYTF | TGTGCCAGCAGCTTATCGGGGGGCTATGGCTACACCTTC
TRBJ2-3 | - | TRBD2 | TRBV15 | CATSNLAGGILGTDTQYF | TGTGCCACCAGCAACCTAGCGGGAGGGATTCTAGGGACAGATACGCAGTATTTT
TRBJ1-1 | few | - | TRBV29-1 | CSSQNTEAFF | TGCAGCTCCCAGAACACTGAAGCTTTCTTT
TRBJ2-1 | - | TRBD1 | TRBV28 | CASSIRGRNNEQFF | TGTGCCAGCAGTATCAGGGGGCGTAACAATGAGCAGTTCTTC
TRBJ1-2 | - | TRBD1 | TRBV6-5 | CASRGDRNYGYTF | TGTGCCAGCAGAGGGGACAGGAACTATGGCTACACCTTC
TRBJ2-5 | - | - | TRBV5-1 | CASRNVGNQETQYF | TGCGCCAGCAGGAACGTCGGGAACCAAGAGACCCAGTACTTC
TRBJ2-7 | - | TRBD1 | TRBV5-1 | CASRMDRVNEQYF | TGCGCCAGCAGAATGGACAGGGTCAACGAGCAGTACTTC
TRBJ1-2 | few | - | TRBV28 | CASRPQGGYGYTF | TGTGCCAGCAGGCCACAGGGCGGCTATGGCTACACCTTC
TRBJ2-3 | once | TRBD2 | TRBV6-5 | CASLTSGITDTQYF | TGTGCCAGCCTGACTAGCGGAATCACAGATACGCAGTATTTT
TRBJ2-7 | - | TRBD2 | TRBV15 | CATSRNSGQTYEQYF | TGTGCCACCAGCAGAAATAGCGGGCAGACCTACGAGCAGTACTTC
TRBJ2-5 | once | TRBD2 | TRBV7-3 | CASSLGLAPINF | TGTGCCAGCAGCCTAGGACTAGCGCCTATTAACTTC
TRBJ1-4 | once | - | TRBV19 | CASSIDRDQGLFF | TGTGCCAGTAGTATAGATCGCGACCAGGGGTTGTTTTTT
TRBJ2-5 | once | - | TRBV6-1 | CASSEFGGGQETQYF | TGTGCCAGCAGTGAATTCGGGGGTGGGCAAGAGACCCAGTACTTC
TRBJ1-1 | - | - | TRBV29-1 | CSVRELRTEAFF | TGCAGCGTCAGGGAACTAAGGACTGAAGCTTTCTTT
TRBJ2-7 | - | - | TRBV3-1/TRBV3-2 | CASSPTGIYEQYF | TGTGCCAGCAGCCCGACTGGAATCTACGAGCAGTACTTC
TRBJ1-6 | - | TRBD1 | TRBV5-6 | CASSWTGGTLNSPLHF | TGTGCCAGCAGCTGGACAGGCGGAACCCTGAATTCACCCCTCCACTTT
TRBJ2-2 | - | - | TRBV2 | CASSGTASQVELFF | TGTGCCAGCAGCGGAACAGCCTCCCAGGTGGAGCTGTTTTTT
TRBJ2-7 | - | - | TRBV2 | CASSWGEWDEQYF | TGTGCCAGCAGTTGGGGGGAGTGGGACGAGCAGTACTTC
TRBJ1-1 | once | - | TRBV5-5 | CASSLAQAMNTEAFF | TGTGCCAGCAGCTTGGCTCAGGCCATGAACACTGAAGCTTTCTTT